This T cell receptor (beta chain) was observed in a study of follicular helper T cells after annual influenza vaccination. This table comes from immunoSEQ multiplex PCR, and its TCRdb copy is limited to in-frame clones, with some not included. This sample has about 9,600 clones, with approximately 83% found just once. As for time point: 2014-2015 season, 7 days after vaccination. Adults received seasonal inactivated influenza vaccine, with sorted blood CD4 subsets sequenced before and after. Community-dwelling subjects without influenza vaccination in the prior 6 months were enrolled. The CDR3 runs to 14 residues. Trimming took 3 bases from V and 1 from J, leaving 6 bases between them. Looked up from germline, CDR1 is KGHSH and CDR2 is LQKENI. This clone occurred once.

The clonotype comes from an adult who received the influenza vaccine. The chain combines TRBV18 with TRBJ2-2; D call uncertain. The sequencing here drew on CXCR5- memory CD4+ T cells sorted from blood, taken 7 days after influenza vaccination. The CDR3 bases are TGTGCCAGCTCACCCCCAGGGAACACCGGGGAGCTGTTTTTT. Translated: CASSPPGNTGELFF.